This T cell receptor beta chain was identified during a study of blood T cell repertoires in COVID-19. Study-wide background: Both acute and convalescent COVID-19 samples were obtained from the United States, Italy and Spain.

The assay was immunoSEQ multiplex PCR, and TCRdb's table has in-frame clones only and misses some. Of under 550,000 clones listed, approximately 90% were seen once; the top ten hold more than 0.7%. This clone has a single count. The CDR3 is 14 amino acids. Germline CDR1 reads MNHEY; CDR2 reads SMNVEV (reference sequence). V was shortened by 6 bases and J by 1 base, with 10 bases between the two germline ends. Sample: peripheral blood. The chain carries TRBV27 and TRBJ2-1; D is perhaps TRBD2 (6 bases). This receptor was obtained from a man between 18 and 29 years old with COVID-19, enrolled during active disease. In DNA form, the CDR3 reads TGTGCCAGCAGCCTTGGGGGGTCCTACAATGAGCAGTTCTTC. Its translation is CASSLGGSYNEQFF.